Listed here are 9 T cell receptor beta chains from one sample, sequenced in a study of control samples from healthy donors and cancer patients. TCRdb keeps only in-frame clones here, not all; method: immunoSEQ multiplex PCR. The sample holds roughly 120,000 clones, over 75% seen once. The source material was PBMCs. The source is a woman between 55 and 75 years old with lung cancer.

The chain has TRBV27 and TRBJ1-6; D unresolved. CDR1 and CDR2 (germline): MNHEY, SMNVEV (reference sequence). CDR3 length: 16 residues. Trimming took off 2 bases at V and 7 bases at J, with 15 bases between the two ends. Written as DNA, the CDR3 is TGTGCCAGCAGTTTAAGCTTCGAGGCGGTAAATTCACCCCTCCACTTT. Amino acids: CASSLSFEAVNSPLHF.

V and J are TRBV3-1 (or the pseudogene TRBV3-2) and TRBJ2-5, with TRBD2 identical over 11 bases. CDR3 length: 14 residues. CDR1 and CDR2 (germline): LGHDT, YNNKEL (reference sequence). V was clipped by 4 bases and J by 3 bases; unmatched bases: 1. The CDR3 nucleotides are TGTGCCAGCAGCCTGGGACTAGCGGAAGAGACCCAGTACTTC. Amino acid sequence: CASSLGLAEETQYF.

CDR3 region: CASSPGTGGYEQYF. CDR3 DNA: TGTGCCAGCTCTCCGGGGACAGGGGGCTACGAGCAGTACTTC. This chain links TRBV18 with TRBJ2-7; 11 bases fit TRBD1. Germline V gives CDR1 KGHSH, CDR2 LQKENI. The CDR3 has 14 amino acids. The V segment lost 6 bases and the J segment 3 bases; nucleotides outside the gene matches: 4.

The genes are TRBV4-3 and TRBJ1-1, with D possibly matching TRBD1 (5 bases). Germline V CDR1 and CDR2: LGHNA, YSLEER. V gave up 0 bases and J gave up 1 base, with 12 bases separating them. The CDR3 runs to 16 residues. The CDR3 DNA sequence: TGCGCCAGCAGCCAAGAAGGAACGGGACCGAACACTGAAGCTTTCTTT. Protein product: CASSQEGTGPNTEAFF.

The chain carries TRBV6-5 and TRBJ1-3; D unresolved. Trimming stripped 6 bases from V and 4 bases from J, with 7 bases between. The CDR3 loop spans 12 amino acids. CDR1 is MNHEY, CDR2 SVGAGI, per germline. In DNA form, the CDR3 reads TGTGCCAGCAGCAGGACCGGAAACACCATATATTTT. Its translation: CASSRTGNTIYF.

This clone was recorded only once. This CDR3 reads CATRRDFPSGNTIYF. DNA for the CDR3: TGTGCCACCCGACGCGACTTCCCCTCTGGAAACACCATATATTTT. The J gene is TRBJ1-3, the V gene TRBV15; D uncertain. This CDR3 contains 15 residues. CDR1 LNHNV and CDR2 YYDKDF come from the germline V gene (reference sequence). Trimming stripped 8 bases from V and 0 bases from J, with 14 bases between.

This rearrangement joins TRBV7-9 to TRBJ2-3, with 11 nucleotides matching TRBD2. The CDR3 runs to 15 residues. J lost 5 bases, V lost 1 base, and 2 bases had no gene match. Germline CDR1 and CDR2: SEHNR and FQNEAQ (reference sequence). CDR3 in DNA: TGTGCCAGCAGCTTAGGCGGGACTAGCGGAGATACGCAGTATTTT. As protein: CASSLGGTSGDTQYF.

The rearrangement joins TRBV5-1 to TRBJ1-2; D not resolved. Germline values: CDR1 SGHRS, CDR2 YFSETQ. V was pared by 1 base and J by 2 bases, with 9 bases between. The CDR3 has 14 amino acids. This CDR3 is CASSLFADNYGYTF. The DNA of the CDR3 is TGCGCCAGCAGCTTGTTCGCAGACAACTATGGCTACACCTTC.

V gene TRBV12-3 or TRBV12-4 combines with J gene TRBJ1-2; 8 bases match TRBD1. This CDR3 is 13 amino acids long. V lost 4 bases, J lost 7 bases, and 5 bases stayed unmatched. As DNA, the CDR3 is TGTGCCAGCAGTTGGACAGGGCGAGGTGGCTACACCTTC. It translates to CASSWTGRGGYTF.